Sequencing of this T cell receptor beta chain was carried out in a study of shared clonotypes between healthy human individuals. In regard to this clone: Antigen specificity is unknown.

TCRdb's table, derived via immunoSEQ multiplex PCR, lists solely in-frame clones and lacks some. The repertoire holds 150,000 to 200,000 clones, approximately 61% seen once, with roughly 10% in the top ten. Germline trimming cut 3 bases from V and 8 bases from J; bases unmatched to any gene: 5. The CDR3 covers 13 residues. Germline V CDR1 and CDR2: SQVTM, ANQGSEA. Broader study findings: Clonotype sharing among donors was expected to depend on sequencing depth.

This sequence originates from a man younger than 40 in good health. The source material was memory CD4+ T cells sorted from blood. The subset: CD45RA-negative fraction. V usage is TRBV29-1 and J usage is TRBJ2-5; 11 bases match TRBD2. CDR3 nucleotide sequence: TGCAGCGTTGACACTAGCGGGGGTGAAACCCAGTACTTC. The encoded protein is CSVDTSGGETQYF. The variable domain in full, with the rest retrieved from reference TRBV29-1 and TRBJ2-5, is SAVISQKPSRDICQRGTSLTIQCQVDSQVTMMFWYRQQPGQSLTLIATANQGSEATYESGFVIDKFPISRPNLTFSTLTVSNMSPEDSSIYLCSVDTSGGETQYFGPGTRLLVL.